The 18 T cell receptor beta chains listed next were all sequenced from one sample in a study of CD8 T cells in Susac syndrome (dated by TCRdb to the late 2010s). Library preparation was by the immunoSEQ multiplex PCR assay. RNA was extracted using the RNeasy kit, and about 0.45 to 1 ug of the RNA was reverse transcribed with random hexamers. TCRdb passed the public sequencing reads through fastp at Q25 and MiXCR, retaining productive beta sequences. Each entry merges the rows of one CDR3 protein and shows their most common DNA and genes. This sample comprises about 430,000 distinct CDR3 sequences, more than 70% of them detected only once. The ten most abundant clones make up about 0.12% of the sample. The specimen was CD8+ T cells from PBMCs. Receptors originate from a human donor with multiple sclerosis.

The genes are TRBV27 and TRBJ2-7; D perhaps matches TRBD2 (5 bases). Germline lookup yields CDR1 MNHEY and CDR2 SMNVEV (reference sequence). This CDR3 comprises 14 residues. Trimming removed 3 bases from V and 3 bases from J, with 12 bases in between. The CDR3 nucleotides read TGTGCCAGCAGTTTCAGCGGTTCCGGCTACGAGCAGTACTTC. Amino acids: CASSFSGSGYEQYF.

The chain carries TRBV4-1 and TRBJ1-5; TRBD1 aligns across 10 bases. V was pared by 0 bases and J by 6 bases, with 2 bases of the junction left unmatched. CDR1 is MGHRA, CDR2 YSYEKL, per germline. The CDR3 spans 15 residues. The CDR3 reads CASSQETGGFQPQHF. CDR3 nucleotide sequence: TGCGCCAGCAGCCAAGAGACAGGGGGCTTTCAGCCCCAGCATTTT.

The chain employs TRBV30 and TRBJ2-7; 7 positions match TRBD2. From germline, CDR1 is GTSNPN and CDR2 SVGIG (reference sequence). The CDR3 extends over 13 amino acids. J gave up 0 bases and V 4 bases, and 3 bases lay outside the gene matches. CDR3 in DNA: TGTGCCTGGAACAGCGGGATCTCCTACGAGCAGTACTTC. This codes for CAWNSGISYEQYF.

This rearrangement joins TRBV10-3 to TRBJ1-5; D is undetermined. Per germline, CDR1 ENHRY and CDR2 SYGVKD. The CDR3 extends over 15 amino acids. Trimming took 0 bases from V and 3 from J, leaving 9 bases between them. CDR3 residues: CAISESADPNQPQHF. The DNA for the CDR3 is TGTGCCATCAGTGAGTCGGCAGACCCCAATCAGCCCCAGCATTTT.

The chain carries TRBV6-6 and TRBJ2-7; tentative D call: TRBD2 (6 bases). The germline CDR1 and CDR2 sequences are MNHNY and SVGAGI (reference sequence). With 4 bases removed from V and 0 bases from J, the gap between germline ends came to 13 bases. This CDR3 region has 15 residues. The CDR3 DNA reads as TGTGCCAGCAGTTCTAGCGCCTATACCTCCTACGAGCAGTACTTC. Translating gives CASSSSAYTSYEQYF.

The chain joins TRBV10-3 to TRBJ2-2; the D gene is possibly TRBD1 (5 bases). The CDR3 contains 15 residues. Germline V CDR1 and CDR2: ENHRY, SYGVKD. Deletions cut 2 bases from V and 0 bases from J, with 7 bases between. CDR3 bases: TGTGCCATCAGTGAGCCGACAGCGAACACCGGGGAGCTGTTTTTT. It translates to CAISEPTANTGELFF.

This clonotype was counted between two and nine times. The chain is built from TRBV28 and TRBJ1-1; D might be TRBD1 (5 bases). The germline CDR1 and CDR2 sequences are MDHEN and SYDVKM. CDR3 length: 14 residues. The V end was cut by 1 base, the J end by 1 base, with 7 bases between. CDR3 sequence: CASSLLRGNTEAFF. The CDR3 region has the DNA TGTGCCAGCAGTTTATTAAGGGGGAACACTGAAGCTTTCTTT.

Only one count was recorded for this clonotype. The CDR3 is CASSLGTYTYEQYF. In nucleotides, the CDR3 is TGTGCCAGCAGTTTGGGCACCTATACCTACGAGCAGTACTTC. The gene calls are TRBV28 and TRBJ2-7; D gene unclear. The CDR3 sequence is 14 residues long. Germline CDR1 MDHEN, CDR2 SYDVKM. Trimming cost V 3 bases and J 2 bases, with 11 bases left between them.

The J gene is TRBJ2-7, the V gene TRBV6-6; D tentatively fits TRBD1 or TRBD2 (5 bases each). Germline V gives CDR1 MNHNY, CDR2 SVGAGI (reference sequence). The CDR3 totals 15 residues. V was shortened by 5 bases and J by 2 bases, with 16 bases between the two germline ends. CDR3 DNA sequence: TGTGCCAGCAGTGAACTCGGGGCCGACACCTACGAGCAGTACTTC. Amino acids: CASSELGADTYEQYF.

In DNA, the CDR3 is TGTGCCACCAGCAGAAAAGACCCGGGACAGGATGTATTCGGCACTGAAGCTTTCTTT. Protein sequence: CATSRKDPGQDVFGTEAFF. This sequence joins TRBV15 and TRBJ1-1, with TRBD1 identical over 8 bases. This CDR3 contains 19 residues. Germline-derived CDR1 and CDR2 are LNHNV and YYDKDF (reference sequence). Trimming at V came to 2 bases and at J to 4 bases, leaving 18 bases not matched to a gene.

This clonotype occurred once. The CDR3 sequence: CASSATGGARNTIYF. DNA for the CDR3: TGTGCCAGCAGTGCGACAGGGGGCGCGAGAAACACCATATATTTT. The gene calls are TRBV27 and TRBJ1-3, with 10 positions matching TRBD1. This CDR3 region has 15 residues. Unmatched junction bases numbered 6, after V lost 5 bases and J lost 5 bases. Germline V gives CDR1 MNHEY, CDR2 SMNVEV (reference sequence).

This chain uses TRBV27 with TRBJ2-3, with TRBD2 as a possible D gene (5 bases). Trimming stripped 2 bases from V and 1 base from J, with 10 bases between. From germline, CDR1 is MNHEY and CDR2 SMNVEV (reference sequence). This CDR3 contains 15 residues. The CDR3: CASSLKGVGTDTQYF. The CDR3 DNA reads TGTGCCAGCAGTTTAAAGGGAGTGGGCACAGATACGCAGTATTTT.

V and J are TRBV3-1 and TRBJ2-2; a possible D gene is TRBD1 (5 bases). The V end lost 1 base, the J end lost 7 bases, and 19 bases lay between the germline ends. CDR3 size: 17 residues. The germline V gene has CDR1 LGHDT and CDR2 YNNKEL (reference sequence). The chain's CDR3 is CASSQVGPVGTDGELFF. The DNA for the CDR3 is TGTGCCAGCAGCCAAGTGGGGCCGGTCGGTACGGACGGGGAGCTGTTTTTT.

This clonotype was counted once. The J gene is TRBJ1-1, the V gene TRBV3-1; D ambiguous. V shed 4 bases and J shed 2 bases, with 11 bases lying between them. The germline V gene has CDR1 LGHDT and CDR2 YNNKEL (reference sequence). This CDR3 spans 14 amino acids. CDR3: CASSPAEVNTEAFF. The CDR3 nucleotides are TGTGCCAGCAGCCCCGCGGAAGTAAACACTGAAGCTTTCTTT.

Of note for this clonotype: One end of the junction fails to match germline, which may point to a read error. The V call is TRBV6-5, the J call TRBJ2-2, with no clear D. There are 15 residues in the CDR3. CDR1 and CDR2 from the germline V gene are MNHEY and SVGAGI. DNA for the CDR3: TGTGCCAGCAGTGTGGACCAGCAGAACGCCGGGGAGCTGTTTTTT. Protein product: CASSVDQQNAGELFF.

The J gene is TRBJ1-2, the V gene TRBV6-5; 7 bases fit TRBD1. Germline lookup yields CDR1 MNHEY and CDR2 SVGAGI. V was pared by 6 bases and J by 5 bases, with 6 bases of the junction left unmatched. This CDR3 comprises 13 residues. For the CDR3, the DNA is TGTGCCAGCAGCCAAGGACAGGAATATGGCTACACCTTC. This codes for CASSQGQEYGYTF.

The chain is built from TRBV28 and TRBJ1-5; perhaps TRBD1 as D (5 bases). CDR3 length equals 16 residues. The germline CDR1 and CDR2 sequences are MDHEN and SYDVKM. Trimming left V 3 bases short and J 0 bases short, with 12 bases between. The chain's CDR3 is CASSLVRGDSNQPQHF. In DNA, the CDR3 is TGTGCCAGCAGTTTGGTACGGGGGGATAGCAATCAGCCCCAGCATTTT.

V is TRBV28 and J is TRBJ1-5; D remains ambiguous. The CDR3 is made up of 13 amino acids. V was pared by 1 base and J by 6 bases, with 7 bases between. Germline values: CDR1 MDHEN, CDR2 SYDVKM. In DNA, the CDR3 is TGTGCCAGCAGTTTATCTTTTGGTCAGCCCCAGCATTTT. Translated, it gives CASSLSFGQPQHF.